The rows below give T cell receptor beta chains drawn from one sample of a study of T cell changes during pregnancy in multiple sclerosis. Clones were read by immunoSEQ multiplex PCR, and TCRdb kept only the in-frame ones, dropping some. The top ten clones hold approximately 0.8% of a sample with around 100,000 clones, over 75% of them seen once. The sample consisted of peripheral blood, taken in the second trimester of pregnancy. These receptor sequences come from a female donor in good health, enrolled as a control in a pregnancy study. CDR3s include the opening cysteine and the closing phenylalanine or tryptophan. The order of the fields is J gene, V gene, D gene, clone size, CDR3 protein, CDR3 DNA. D genes are given only for firm matches. Not all rows give a size; the values are once, few, many and, for expanded clones, a class.

j_call: TRBJ1-1
v_call: TRBV27
d_call: TRBD1
clone_size: -
cdr3_aa: CASSSGTGGTEAFF
cdr3_nt: TGTGCCAGCAGTTCCGGGACAGGCGGCACTGAAGCTTTCTTT

j_call: TRBJ2-7
v_call: TRBV7-2
d_call: TRBD1
clone_size: -
cdr3_aa: CASNRDRRYEQYF
cdr3_nt: TGTGCCAGCAACCGGGACAGGCGCTACGAGCAGTACTTC

j_call: TRBJ1-4
v_call: TRBV2
d_call: TRBD1
clone_size: -
cdr3_aa: CASSNTGTGDEKLFF
cdr3_nt: TGTGCCAGCAGCAACACCGGGACAGGAGATGAAAAACTGTTTTTT

j_call: TRBJ1-6
v_call: TRBV6-5
d_call: -
clone_size: -
cdr3_aa: CASSLRQVFNSPLHF
cdr3_nt: TGTGCCAGCAGTCTCCGACAGGTTTTTAATTCACCCCTCCACTTT

j_call: TRBJ1-1
v_call: TRBV5-1
d_call: -
clone_size: -
cdr3_aa: CASSLRRDNSGAFF
cdr3_nt: TGCGCCAGCAGCCTTCGCCGGGACAACTCAGGCGCTTTCTTT

j_call: TRBJ1-2
v_call: TRBV7-6
d_call: TRBD1
clone_size: -
cdr3_aa: CASSLGRGQGDGYTF
cdr3_nt: TGTGCCAGCAGCTTAGGCCGGGGACAGGGGGATGGCTACACCTTC

j_call: TRBJ2-5
v_call: TRBV4-1
d_call: TRBD1
clone_size: -
cdr3_aa: CASSQGGQGDPHGQETQYF
cdr3_nt: TGCGCCAGCAGCCAGGGGGGACAGGGGGATCCCCACGGCCAAGAGACCCAGTACTTC

j_call: TRBJ1-2
v_call: TRBV20-1
d_call: -
clone_size: -
cdr3_aa: CSARTVYGYTF
cdr3_nt: TGCAGTGCAAGGACAGTCTATGGCTACACCTTC

j_call: TRBJ2-1
v_call: TRBV6-4
d_call: TRBD2
clone_size: -
cdr3_aa: CASSPSVSGGNNEQFF
cdr3_nt: TGTGCCAGCAGCCCATCCGTTAGCGGGGGGAACAATGAGCAGTTCTTC

j_call: TRBJ1-1
v_call: TRBV6-4
d_call: -
clone_size: -
cdr3_aa: CASSDGRVPGEAFF
cdr3_nt: TGTGCCAGCAGTGACGGCAGGGTTCCGGGTGAAGCTTTCTTT

j_call: TRBJ2-1
v_call: TRBV28
d_call: -
clone_size: -
cdr3_aa: CASSKPGSRYNEQFF
cdr3_nt: TGTGCCAGCAGTAAACCCGGGAGCCGCTACAATGAGCAGTTCTTC

j_call: TRBJ1-6
v_call: TRBV7-2
d_call: -
clone_size: -
cdr3_aa: CASSLVGASPLHF
cdr3_nt: TGTGCCAGCAGCTTAGTGGGGGCTTCACCCCTCCACTTT

j_call: TRBJ1-6
v_call: TRBV2
d_call: TRBD1
clone_size: -
cdr3_aa: CASRNRGRSPLHF
cdr3_nt: TGTGCCAGCAGAAACAGGGGGCGTTCACCCCTCCACTTT

j_call: TRBJ2-6
v_call: TRBV7-9
d_call: -
clone_size: -
cdr3_aa: CASSPSRGGSNVLTF
cdr3_nt: TGTGCCAGCAGTCCCTCTAGGGGGGGCTCCAACGTCCTGACTTTC

j_call: TRBJ1-2
v_call: TRBV19
d_call: TRBD1
clone_size: once
cdr3_aa: CASSIRQGMDGYTF
cdr3_nt: TGTGCCAGTAGTATCCGACAGGGGATGGATGGCTACACCTTC

j_call: TRBJ2-7
v_call: TRBV7-2
d_call: TRBD2
clone_size: -
cdr3_aa: CASMRQGGGRKDEQYF
cdr3_nt: TGTGCCAGCATGCGGCAGGGTGGCGGGAGAAAGGACGAGCAGTACTTC

j_call: TRBJ2-6
v_call: TRBV4-1
d_call: -
clone_size: -
cdr3_aa: CASSRRGAASSGANVLTF
cdr3_nt: TGCGCCAGCAGCCGCCGGGGGGCGGCGAGCTCTGGGGCCAACGTCCTGACTTTC

j_call: TRBJ2-7
v_call: TRBV7-2
d_call: TRBD1
clone_size: -
cdr3_aa: CASSAAGTGTYEQYF
cdr3_nt: TGTGCCAGCAGCGCCGCCGGGACAGGGACCTACGAGCAGTACTTC

j_call: TRBJ2-2
v_call: TRBV4-1
d_call: -
clone_size: once
cdr3_aa: CASSQLRAGGGNTGELFF
cdr3_nt: -

j_call: TRBJ2-7
v_call: TRBV7-9
d_call: -
clone_size: -
cdr3_aa: CASSQGSGVYEQYF
cdr3_nt: TGTGCCAGCAGTCAGGGCAGTGGAGTGTACGAGCAGTACTTC